This T cell receptor (beta chain) was observed in a study of T-cell memory formation after mild COVID-19. Findings and caveats of the study: SARS-CoV-2 specificity of second-wave clones peaking day 37 was unconfirmed.

Using constant-segment primers, 5'RACE produced TCR alpha and TCR beta cDNA libraries carrying sample barcodes and UMIs. TCRdb re-analysed the 5' RACE reads in MiXCR, keeping a single row per CDR3 protein. The sample lists 470,000 or so distinct CDR3 sequences; 15% to 20% were seen once. In its sample, this clonotype was seen a few times. Its cognate antigen is unknown. The CDR3 has 19 amino acids. V was clipped by 0 bases and J by 5 bases; unmatched bases: 17. Germline V gene data show CDR1 as SGDLS and CDR2 as YYNGEE. The specimen was PBMCs or a T cell subset sorted from them (not recorded which). This clonotype was sampled from an adult woman who had mild COVID-19 (a few samples of this study predate the infection). Cell type and time point are not known. V and J are TRBV9 and TRBJ2-3; 8 bases agree with TRBD2. Here the CDR3 reads CASSVDVAPSGGVGDTQYF. The CDR3 DNA reads as TGTGCCAGCAGCGTAGATGTTGCCCCGAGCGGGGGTGTGGGAGATACGCAGTATTTT.